A selection of T cell receptor beta chains follows, all from one sample in a study of CD8+CD57+ T cells in acquired aplastic anemia. TCRdb called the reads again in MiXCR, with one record for every CDR3 protein. The data hold more than 150,000 distinct CDR3 sequences, with roughly 50% observed a single time. The sample taken for sequencing was sorted CD4+, CD8+, or CD8+CD57+ T cells (not recorded which) from PBMCs. These receptors were taken from a human donor with aplastic anemia. Both conserved end residues are part of each CDR3. A D gene is named only where the DNA matches it firmly. Clone size is given for some rows only: seen once, a few or many times, or a class if the clone is expanded.

d_call: -
v_call: TRBV7-2
clone_size: few
j_call: TRBJ2-3
cdr3_aa: CASSTGVSTDTQYF
cdr3_nt: TGTGCCAGCTCAACGGGGGTCAGCACAGATACGCAGTATTTT

d_call: -
v_call: TRBV7-9
clone_size: few
j_call: TRBJ2-7
cdr3_aa: CASSLAAGAYEQYF
cdr3_nt: TGTGCCAGCAGCTTAGCTGCAGGGGCCTACGAGCAGTACTTC

d_call: TRBD1
v_call: TRBV5-5
clone_size: many
j_call: TRBJ1-5
cdr3_aa: CASSGGGAGQPQHF
cdr3_nt: TGTGCCAGCAGCGGAGGGGGCGCCGGTCAGCCCCAGCATTTT

d_call: TRBD2
v_call: TRBV29-1
clone_size: many
j_call: TRBJ2-2
cdr3_aa: CSAEVLAYTGELFF
cdr3_nt: TGCAGCGCCGAGGTACTAGCGTACACCGGGGAGCTGTTTTTT

d_call: -
v_call: TRBV5-6
clone_size: many
j_call: TRBJ2-7
cdr3_aa: CASSGLQGSYEQYF
cdr3_nt: TGTGCCAGCAGCGGGTTACAGGGCTCCTACGAGCAGTACTTC

d_call: -
v_call: TRBV10-3
clone_size: many
j_call: TRBJ1-2
cdr3_aa: CAISSSGSYTF
cdr3_nt: TGTGCCATCAGTTCCTCCGGGAGTTACACCTTC

d_call: -
v_call: TRBV2
clone_size: medium-sized
j_call: TRBJ1-1
cdr3_aa: CASRMGTEAFF
cdr3_nt: TGTGCCAGCCGGATGGGCACTGAAGCTTTCTTT

d_call: TRBD1
v_call: TRBV5-6
clone_size: once
j_call: TRBJ2-5
cdr3_aa: CASSLPTGGRETQYF
cdr3_nt: TGTGCCAGCAGCCTCCCCACAGGGGGGAGGGAGACCCAGTACTTC

d_call: TRBD1
v_call: TRBV2
clone_size: -
j_call: TRBJ1-1
cdr3_aa: CASRGTGGYTEAFF
cdr3_nt: TGTGCCAGCAGGGGTACAGGGGGTTACACTGAAGCTTTCTTT

d_call: -
v_call: TRBV6-4
clone_size: -
j_call: TRBJ1-1
cdr3_aa: CASSPGPGDTEAFF
cdr3_nt: TGTGCCAGCAGTCCAGGGCCAGGGGACACTGAAGCTTTCTTT

d_call: TRBD1
v_call: TRBV10-2
clone_size: -
j_call: TRBJ2-7
cdr3_aa: CASSGGTHRGRAYEQYF
cdr3_nt: TGCGCCAGCAGTGGGGGGACACACAGGGGGCGAGCCTACGAGCAGTACTTC

d_call: -
v_call: TRBV15
clone_size: -
j_call: TRBJ1-1
cdr3_aa: CATSRAGFEAFF
cdr3_nt: TGTGCCACCAGCAGAGCTGGGTTTGAAGCTTTCTTT